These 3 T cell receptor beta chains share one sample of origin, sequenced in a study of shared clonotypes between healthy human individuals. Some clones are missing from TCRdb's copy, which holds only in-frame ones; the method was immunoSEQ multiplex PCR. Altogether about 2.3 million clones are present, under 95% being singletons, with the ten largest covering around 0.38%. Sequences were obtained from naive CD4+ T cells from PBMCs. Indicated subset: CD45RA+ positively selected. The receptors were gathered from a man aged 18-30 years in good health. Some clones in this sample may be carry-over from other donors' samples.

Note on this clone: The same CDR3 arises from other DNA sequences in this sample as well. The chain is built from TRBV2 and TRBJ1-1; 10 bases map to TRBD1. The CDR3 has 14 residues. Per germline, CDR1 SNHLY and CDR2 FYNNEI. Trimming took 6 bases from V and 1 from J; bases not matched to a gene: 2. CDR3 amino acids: CASRGQGSNTEAFF. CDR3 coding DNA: TGTGCCAGCAGGGGACAGGGGTCGAACACTGAAGCTTTCTTT.

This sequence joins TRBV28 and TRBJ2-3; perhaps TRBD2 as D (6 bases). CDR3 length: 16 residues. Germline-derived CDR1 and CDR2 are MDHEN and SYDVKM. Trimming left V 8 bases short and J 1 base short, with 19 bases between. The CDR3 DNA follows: TGTGCCAGCGCAAGTTTCCGGGGGTCTCGCACAGATACGCAGTATTTT. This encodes CASASFRGSRTDTQYF.

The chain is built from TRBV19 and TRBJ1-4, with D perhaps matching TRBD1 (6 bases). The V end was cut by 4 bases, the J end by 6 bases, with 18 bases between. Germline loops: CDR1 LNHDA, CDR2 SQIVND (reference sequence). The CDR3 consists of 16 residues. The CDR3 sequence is CASSTRYRERDEKLFF. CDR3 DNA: TGTGCCAGTAGTACTAGATACAGGGAGCGCGATGAAAAACTGTTTTTT.